This T cell receptor beta chain came from a study of blood T cell repertoires in COVID-19 (dated by TCRdb to 2020 to 2022). General notes on the study: Samples from collaborators originated in the United States, Italy and Spain and spanned both the acute and convalescent phases of COVID-19. The material from the prospective study consisted of cDNA or gDNA derived from T cells, B-cell-depleted T cells, or PBMCs. The dataset comprised deeply sampled blood TCRbeta repertoires from subjects exposed to, actively infected with, or recovered from COVID-19. A freely available public database, intended as a resource for researchers studying the immune response to SARS-CoV-2, is where the repertoires were released. The samples were drawn from the first 160 participants of the ongoing ImmuneRACE study and from more than 1,000 subjects provided by 6 global collaborators. Sample metadata almost always included a de-identified subject ID, COVID-19 status, age in years and sex. HLA class I and class II types, where available, came from metadata supplied by the sample provider rather than from assay-based typing. Study-wide findings and limitations: The amount of clinical and demographic metadata varied by source and participant and was provided uncurated.

Participants in the prospective study were aged roughly 18 to 100 years, lived in about two dozen United States geographic areas, and enrolled through a virtual design. In the prospective study, cohorts were assigned on the basis of participant-reported clinical history obtained from a screening survey and a study questionnaire. Each participant in the prospective study had whole blood, serum and a nasopharyngeal or oropharyngeal swab collected by mobile phlebotomists. Participants in the prospective study had the option to provide additional blood draws and questionnaires over a 2-month period. Prospective study blood samples were shipped either frozen or at room temperature before DNA extraction. The junction shows trimming of 0 bases on V and 5 bases on J, plus 13 bases between the germline ends. The CDR3 runs 16 amino acids, cysteine and phenylalanine included. The CDR3 DNA has 48 bases and is translated from base 1. Based on the germline V gene (reference sequence), the CDR1 and CDR2 sequences are MNHNY and SVGAGI.

TCRbeta CDR3 regions were amplified from genomic DNA using the immunoSEQ Assay, a bias-controlled multiplex PCR. Processing in the source paper ran as follows. Within the assay, amplification of reference gene primers was used to estimate how many nucleated cells each sample contained. Sequence reads were collapsed and filtered to measure the absolute abundance of every unique TCRbeta CDR3 rearrangement. For each sample, productive Simpson clonality was calculated by taking the square root of Simpson's diversity index across productive rearrangements. TCRdb limited this immuneACCESS table to in-frame rearrangements with V and J called. A share of clones is missing; checked studies link under half to unresolved V genes, and the rest is unexplained. Clonal size and the V and J genes are those of that table, whereas D and trimming came from the DNA. The sample records approximately 220,000 clones, roughly 83% of which are singletons. 1.3% of the sample rests with the top ten.

Details on this clone: Its antigen specificity is not known. No qualities accompany the bases; no much larger clone lies one base away.

The sequencing sample was made of PBMCs or T cells enriched from blood (not recorded which). The V gene is TRBV6-6 and the J gene is TRBJ2-2; TRBD2 could be the D gene, as 5 bases match. The TCR originated in a woman aged 40 to 50 with acute COVID-19. The encoded CDR3 is CASSYSTQRGTGELFF. The nucleotide sequence reads as follows: TGTGCCAGCAGTTACTCAACTCAAAGAGGGACCGGGGAGCTGTTTTTT.